This TCR beta chain was captured in a study of CD8+CD57+ T cells in acquired aplastic anemia. At the level of the study: Yields of DNA that came from sorted CD4+ and CD8+ cells averaged about 3.4 ug. Read counts for CD4+ cells (from healthy donors) averaged about 10.8 million. Findings of the study overall: CD8+ Simpson's diversity in patients was not significantly different from that in controls. About 30 CD8+ CDR3 sequences occurred in both the patients and the controls.

Trimming removed 0 bases at V and 0 bases at J, with 14 bases between. Germline CDR1 LNHNV, CDR2 YYDKDF (reference sequence). CDR3 length: 18 amino acids. Concerning this clonotype: Its antigen is as yet unknown.

Genomic DNA, the template, was used for profiling of the TCR beta VDJ and CDR3. TCRdb redid the calling of the reads with MiXCR, one entry per CDR3 protein. The sample has some 200,000 distinct CDR3 sequences; 61% are singletons. The sequenced sample consisted of sorted CD4+, CD8+, or CD8+CD57+ T cells (not recorded which) from PBMCs. This receptor was taken from a human donor in good health. The chain joins TRBV15 to TRBJ1-4, with D maybe TRBD1 (5 bases). The CDR3 reads CATSRDLGQGATNEKLFF. The CDR3, as DNA: TGTGCCACCAGCAGAGATCTGGGGCAGGGTGCAACTAATGAAAAACTGTTTTTT.